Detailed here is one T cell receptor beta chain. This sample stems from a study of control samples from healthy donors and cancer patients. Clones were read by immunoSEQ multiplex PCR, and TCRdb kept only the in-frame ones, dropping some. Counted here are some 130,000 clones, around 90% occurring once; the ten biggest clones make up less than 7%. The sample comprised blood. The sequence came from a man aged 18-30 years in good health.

Here the CDR3 reads CASNGTGSFF. In nucleotides, the CDR3 is TGTGCCAGCAACGGGACAGGCTCTTTCTTC. The genes are TRBV21-1 and TRBJ2-1; TRBD1 is taken as the D call from the table, unchecked against the DNA. TRBV21-1 is recorded as a pseudogene. The CDR3 totals 10 residues.